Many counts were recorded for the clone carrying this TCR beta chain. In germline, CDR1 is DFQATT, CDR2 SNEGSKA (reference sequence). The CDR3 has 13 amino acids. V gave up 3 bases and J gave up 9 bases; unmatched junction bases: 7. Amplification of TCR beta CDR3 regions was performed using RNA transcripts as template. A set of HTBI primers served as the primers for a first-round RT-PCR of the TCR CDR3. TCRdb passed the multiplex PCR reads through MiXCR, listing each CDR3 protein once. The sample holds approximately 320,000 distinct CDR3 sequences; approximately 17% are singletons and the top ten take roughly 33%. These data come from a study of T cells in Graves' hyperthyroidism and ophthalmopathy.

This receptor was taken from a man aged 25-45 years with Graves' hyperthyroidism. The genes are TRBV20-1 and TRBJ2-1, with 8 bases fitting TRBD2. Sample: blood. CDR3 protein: CSASGRAGFEQFF. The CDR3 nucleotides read TGCAGTGCTAGCGGGAGGGCCGGTTTTGAGCAGTTCTTC.